This T cell receptor (beta chain) originates from a study of vaccination effects on CD4 cells after COVID-19. Comment on this clone: As yet, its antigen is unknown.

CD4+ T cells specific for antigen were expanded with viral peptide pools by the ViraFEST assay before sequencing. Isolating CD4+ T cells followed ten to eleven days of culture. Either the mRNA-1273 or the BNT162b2 vaccine was given to participants as two doses. All vaccine recipients tested negative for nucleocapsid antibodies and had never contracted SARS-CoV-2 infection. Overall study findings and caveats: Clonal contraction was marked in infection- and vaccine-induced clones late after vaccination.

The assay was immunoSEQ multiplex PCR, and TCRdb's table has in-frame clones only and misses some. The sample holds about 46,000 clones, about 70% seen once. The CDR3 is made up of 15 amino acids. V was cut by 4 bases and J by 3 bases, with 15 bases left in between. Germline CDR1 reads MNHNY; CDR2 reads SVGAGI (reference sequence). The TCR was taken from a human donor who received a COVID-19 vaccine. Source: CD4+ T cells from PBMCs cultured with HCoV-OC43 spike peptides, taken after COVID-19 vaccination. The subset was: HCoV-OC43 spike overlapping peptide pool stimulation. This chain joins TRBV6-6 and TRBJ1-1, with D hard to call. The CDR3 reads CASSSLPDVDTEAFF. The CDR3 DNA follows: TGTGCCAGCAGTTCCCTCCCAGACGTCGACACTGAAGCTTTCTTT.